This paragraph reports one TCR beta chain. Its target is not known. Since all of the isolated RNA was reverse transcribed, expressed TCRB transcripts were what got sequenced. The assay was immunoSEQ multiplex PCR, and TCRdb's table has in-frame clones only and misses some. The sample gives about 140,000 clones, around 13% of which show up once; 1% to 1.5% is in the top ten. This sample was included in a study of beta chain features in type 1 diabetes. Overall study results and limits: All four CD4+ subsets of Type 1 diabetes patients contained TCRB CDR3s that were moderately but significantly shorter.

The receptor comes from a man between 18 and 29 years old with type 1 diabetes. The material sequenced was central memory CD4+ T cells from blood.

Written as DNA, the CDR3 is TGTGCCACCAGCAGAGGTGACAGCGAGATTTATGGCTACACCTTC. Translated: CATSRGDSEIYGYTF. The chain couples TRBV15 to TRBJ1-2, with a tentative D call TRBD1 (5 bases). The CDR3 is 15 residues long. Germline V lookup: CDR1 LNHNV, CDR2 YYDKDF (reference sequence). V was pared by 1 base and J by 5 bases, with 14 bases between.